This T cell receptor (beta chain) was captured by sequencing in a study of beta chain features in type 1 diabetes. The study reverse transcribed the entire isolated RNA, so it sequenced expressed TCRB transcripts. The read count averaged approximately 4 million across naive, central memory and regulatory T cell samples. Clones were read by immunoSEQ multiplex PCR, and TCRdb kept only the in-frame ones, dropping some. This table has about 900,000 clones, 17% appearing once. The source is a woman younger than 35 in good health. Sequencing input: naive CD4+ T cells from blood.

CDR3 protein: CASRTAGNQETQYF. The CDR3 bases are TGCGCCAGCCGAACAGCGGGAAACCAAGAGACCCAGTACTTC. J is TRBJ2-5 and V is TRBV5-1; 7 positions agree with TRBD2. This CDR3 is 14 amino acids long. Germline trimming cut 7 bases from V and 0 bases from J; bases unmatched to any gene: 6. Germline V gene data show CDR1 as SGHRS and CDR2 as YFSETQ.